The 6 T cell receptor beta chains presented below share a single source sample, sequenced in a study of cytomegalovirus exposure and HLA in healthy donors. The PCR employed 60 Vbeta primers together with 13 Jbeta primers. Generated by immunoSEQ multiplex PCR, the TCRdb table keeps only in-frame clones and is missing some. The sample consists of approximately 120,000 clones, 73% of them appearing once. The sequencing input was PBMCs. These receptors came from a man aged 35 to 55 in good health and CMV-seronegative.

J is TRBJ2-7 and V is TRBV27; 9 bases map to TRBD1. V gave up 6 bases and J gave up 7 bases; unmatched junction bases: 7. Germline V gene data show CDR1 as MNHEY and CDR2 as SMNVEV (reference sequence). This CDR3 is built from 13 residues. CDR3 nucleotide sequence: TGTGCCAGCAGCCGGGACAGGGTCTATGAGCAGTACTTC. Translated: CASSRDRVYEQYF.

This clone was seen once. In DNA form, the CDR3 reads TGTGCCAGCAGCTTAGTTTTCGGGACTTCCTCTGGAAACACCATATATTTT. It is translated as CASSLVFGTSSGNTIYF. The genes are TRBV7-2 and TRBJ1-3; weak D call: TRBD1 (5 bases). This CDR3 is built from 17 residues. Germline lookup yields CDR1 SGHTA and CDR2 FQGNSA. Trimming removed 1 base at V and 0 bases at J, with 13 bases between.

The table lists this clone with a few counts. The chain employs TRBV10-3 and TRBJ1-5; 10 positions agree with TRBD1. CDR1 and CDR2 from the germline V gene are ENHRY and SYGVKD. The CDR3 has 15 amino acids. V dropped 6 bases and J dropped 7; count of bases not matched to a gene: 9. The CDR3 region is CAISPGQGIIQPQHF. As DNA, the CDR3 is TGTGCCATCAGCCCGGGACAGGGGATCATCCAGCCCCAGCATTTT.

The chain's CDR3 is CASSWGLAGDSNQPQHF. The CDR3 bases are TGTGCCAGCAGCTGGGGTTTGGCAGGGGATAGCAATCAGCCCCAGCATTTT. The rearrangement joins TRBV5-5 to TRBJ1-5; D may be TRBD1 (6 bases). This CDR3 region has 17 residues. Germline values: CDR1 SGHKS, CDR2 YYEKEE (reference sequence). V lost 3 bases and J 0 bases, leaving 16 bases between the germline ends.

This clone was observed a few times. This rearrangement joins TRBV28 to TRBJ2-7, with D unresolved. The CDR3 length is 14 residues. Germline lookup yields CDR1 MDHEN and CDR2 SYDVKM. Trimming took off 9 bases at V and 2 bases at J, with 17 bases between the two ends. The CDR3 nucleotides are TGTGCCAGTCGGGTAACGGCAGACCCCTACGAGCAGTACTTC. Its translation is CASRVTADPYEQYF.

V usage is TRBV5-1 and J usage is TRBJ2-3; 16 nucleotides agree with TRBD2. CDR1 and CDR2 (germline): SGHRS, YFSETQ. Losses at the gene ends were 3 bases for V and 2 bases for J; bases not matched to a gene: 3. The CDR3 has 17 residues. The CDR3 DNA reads TGCGCCAGCAGCTGGGGACTAGCGGGGGGGGACACAGATACGCAGTATTTT. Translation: CASSWGLAGGDTDTQYF.